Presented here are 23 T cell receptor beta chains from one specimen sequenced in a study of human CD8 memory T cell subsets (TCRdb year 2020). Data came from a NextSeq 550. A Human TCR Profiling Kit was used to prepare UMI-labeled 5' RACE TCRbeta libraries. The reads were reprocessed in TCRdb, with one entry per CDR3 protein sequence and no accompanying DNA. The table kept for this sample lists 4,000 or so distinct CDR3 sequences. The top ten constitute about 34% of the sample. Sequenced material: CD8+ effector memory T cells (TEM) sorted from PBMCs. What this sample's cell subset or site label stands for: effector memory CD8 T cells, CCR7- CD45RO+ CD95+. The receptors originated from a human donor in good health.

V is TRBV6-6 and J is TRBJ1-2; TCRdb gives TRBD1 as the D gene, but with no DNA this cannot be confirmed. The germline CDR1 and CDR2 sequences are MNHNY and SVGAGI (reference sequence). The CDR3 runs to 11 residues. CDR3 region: CASSSGYGYTF.

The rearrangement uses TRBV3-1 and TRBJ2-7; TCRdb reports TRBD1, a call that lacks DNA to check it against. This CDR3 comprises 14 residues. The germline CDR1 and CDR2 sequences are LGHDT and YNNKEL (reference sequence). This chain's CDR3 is CASSQATGTYEQYF.

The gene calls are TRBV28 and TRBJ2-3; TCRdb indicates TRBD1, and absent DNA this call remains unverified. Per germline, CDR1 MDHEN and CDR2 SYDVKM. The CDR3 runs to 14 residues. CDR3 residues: CATRRGRSTDTQYF. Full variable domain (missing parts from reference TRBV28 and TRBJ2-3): DVKVTQSSRYLVKRTGEKVFLECVQDMDHENMFWYRQDPGLGLRLIYFSYDVKMKEKGDIPEGYSVSREKKERFSLILESASTNQTSMYLCATRRGRSTDTQYFGPGTRLTVL.

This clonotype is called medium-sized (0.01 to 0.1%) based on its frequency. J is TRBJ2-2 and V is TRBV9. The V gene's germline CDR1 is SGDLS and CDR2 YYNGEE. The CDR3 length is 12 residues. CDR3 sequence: CASSVVTGELFF.

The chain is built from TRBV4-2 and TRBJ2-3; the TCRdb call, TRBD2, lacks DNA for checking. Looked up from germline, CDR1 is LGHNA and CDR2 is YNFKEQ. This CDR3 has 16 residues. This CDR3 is CASSARLAGGGDTQYF.

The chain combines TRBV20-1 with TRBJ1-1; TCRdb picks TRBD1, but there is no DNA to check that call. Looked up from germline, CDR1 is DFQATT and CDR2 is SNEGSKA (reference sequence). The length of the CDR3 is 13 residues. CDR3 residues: CSAQAGGQTEAFF.

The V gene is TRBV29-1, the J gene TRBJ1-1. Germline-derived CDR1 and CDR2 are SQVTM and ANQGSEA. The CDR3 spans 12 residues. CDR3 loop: CSVEVVNTEAFF.

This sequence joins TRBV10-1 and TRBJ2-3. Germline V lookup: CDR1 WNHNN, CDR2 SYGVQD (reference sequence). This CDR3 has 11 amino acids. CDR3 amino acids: CASSEADTQYF.

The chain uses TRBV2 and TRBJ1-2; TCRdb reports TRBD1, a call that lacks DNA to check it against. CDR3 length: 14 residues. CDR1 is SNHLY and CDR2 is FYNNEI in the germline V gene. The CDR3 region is CASRAGVSTYGYTF. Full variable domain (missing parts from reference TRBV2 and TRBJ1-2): EPEVTQTPSHQVTQMGQEVILRCVPISNHLYFYWYRQILGQKVEFLVSFYNNEISEKSEIFDDQFSVERPDGSNFTLKIRSTKLEDSAMYFCASRAGVSTYGYTFGSGTRLTVV.

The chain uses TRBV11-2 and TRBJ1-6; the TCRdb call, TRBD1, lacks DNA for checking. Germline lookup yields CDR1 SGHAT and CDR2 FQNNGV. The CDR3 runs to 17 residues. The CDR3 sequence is CASSLVFRTLNNSPLHF. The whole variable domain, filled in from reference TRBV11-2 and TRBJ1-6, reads EAGVAQSPRYKIIEKRQSVAFWCNPISGHATLYWYQQILGQGPKLLIQFQNNGVVDDSQLPKDRFSAERLKGVDSTLKIQPAKLEDSAVYLCASSLVFRTLNNSPLHFGNGTRLTVT.

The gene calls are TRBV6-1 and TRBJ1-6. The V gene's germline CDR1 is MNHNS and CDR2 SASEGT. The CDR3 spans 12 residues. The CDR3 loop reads CASSDYNSPLHF.

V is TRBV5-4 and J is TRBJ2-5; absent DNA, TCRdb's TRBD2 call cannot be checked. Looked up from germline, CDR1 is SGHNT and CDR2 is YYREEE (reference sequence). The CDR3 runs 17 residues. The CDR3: CASSLRGSGGRQETQYF.

The CDR3 spells CASSQDWGYEQFF. The chain employs TRBV4-3 and TRBJ2-1. Germline V gene lookup returns CDR1 LGHNA and CDR2 YSLEER. The CDR3 has 13 amino acids.

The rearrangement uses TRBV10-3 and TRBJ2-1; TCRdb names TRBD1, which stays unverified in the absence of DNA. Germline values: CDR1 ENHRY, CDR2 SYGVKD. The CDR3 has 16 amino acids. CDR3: CAISGKQGPSYNEQFF.

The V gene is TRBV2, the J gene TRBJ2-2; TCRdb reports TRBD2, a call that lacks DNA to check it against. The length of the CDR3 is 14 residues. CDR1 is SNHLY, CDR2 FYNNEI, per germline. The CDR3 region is CASSSGSNTGELFF.

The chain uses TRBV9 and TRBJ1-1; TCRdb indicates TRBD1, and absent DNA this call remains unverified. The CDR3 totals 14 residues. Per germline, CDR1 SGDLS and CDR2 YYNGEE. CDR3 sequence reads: CASSPRDRDTEAFF.

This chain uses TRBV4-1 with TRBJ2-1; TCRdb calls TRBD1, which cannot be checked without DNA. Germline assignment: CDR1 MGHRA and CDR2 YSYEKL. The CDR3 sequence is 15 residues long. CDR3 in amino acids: CASSRDRGTYNEQFF.

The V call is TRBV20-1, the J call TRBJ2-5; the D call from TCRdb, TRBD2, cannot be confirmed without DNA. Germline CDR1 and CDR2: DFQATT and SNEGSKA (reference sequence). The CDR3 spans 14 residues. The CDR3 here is CSARGTSEGETQYF.

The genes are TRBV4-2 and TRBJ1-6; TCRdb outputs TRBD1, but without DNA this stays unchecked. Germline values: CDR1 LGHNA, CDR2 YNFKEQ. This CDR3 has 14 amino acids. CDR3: CASRSGTEYSPLHF.

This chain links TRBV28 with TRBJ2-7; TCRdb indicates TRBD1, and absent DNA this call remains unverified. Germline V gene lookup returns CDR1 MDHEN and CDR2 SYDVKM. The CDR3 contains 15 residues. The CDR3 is CASSLWQGAFYEQYF.

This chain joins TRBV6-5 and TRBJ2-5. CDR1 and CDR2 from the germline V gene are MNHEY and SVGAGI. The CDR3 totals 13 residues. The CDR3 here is CASSYWSGETQYF.

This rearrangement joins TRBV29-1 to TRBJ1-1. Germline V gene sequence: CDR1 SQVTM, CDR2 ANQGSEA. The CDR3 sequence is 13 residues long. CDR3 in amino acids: CSAVTVRFTEAFF.

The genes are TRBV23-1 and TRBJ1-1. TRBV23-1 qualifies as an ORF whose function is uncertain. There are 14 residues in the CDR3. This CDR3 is CASSLVNRTTEAFF.